This entry is about one TCR beta chain. Profiled with immunoSEQ multiplex PCR; TCRdb holds only in-frame clones, not every one. This sample has roughly 100,000 clones; 88% occur once, and the top ten carry 13% to 15%. The source of the sample is a study of control samples from healthy donors and cancer patients. V gave up 5 bases and J gave up 5 bases; unmatched junction bases: 9. Per germline, CDR1 SGHRS and CDR2 YFSETQ. The CDR3 spans 15 residues. The receptor comes from a man aged 25 to 40 in good health. The rearrangement uses TRBV5-1 and TRBJ1-5; 8 bases match TRBD1. Sequenced input: blood. In nucleotides, the CDR3 is TGCGCCAGCAGTCCGACCGGACAGGGCGATCAGCCCCAGCATTTT. Translated: CASSPTGQGDQPQHF.